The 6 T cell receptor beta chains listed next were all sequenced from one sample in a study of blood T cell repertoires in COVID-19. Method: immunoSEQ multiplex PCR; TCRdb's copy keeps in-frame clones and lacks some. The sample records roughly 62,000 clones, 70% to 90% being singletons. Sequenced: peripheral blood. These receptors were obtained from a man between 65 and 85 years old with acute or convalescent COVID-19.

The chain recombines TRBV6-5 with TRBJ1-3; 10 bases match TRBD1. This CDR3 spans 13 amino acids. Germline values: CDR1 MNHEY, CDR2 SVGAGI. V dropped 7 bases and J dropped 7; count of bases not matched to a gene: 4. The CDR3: CASIRDRGNTIYF. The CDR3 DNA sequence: TGTGCCAGCATCCGGGACAGGGGCAACACCATATATTTT.

CDR3 loop: CSAGQGAGAKNIQYF. CDR3 coding DNA: TGCAGCGCCGGACAGGGGGCGGGAGCCAAAAACATTCAGTACTTC. The chain combines TRBV29-1 with TRBJ2-4; 11 nucleotides match TRBD1. The CDR3 extends over 15 amino acids. V was pared by 7 bases and J by 0 bases, with 5 bases of the junction left unmatched. Germline CDR1 and CDR2: SQVTM and ANQGSEA. Full variable domain (missing parts from reference TRBV29-1 and TRBJ2-4): SAVISQKPSRDICQRGTSLTIQCQVDSQVTMMFWYRQQPGQSLTLIATANQGSEATYESGFVIDKFPISRPNLTFSTLTVSNMSPEDSSIYLCSAGQGAGAKNIQYFGAGTRLSVL.

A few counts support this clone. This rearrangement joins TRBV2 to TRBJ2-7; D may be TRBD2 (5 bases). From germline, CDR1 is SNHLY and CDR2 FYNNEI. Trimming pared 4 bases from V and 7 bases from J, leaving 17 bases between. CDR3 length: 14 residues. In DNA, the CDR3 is TGTGCCAGCAGTGTGTTGGGCGGGCAAGGGGAGCAGTACTTC. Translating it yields CASSVLGGQGEQYF.

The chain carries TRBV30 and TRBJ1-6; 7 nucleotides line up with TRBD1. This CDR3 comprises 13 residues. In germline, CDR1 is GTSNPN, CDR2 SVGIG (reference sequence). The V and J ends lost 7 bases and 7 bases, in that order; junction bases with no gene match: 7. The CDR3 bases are TGTGCCTCACAGGGGCGGGTCAATTCACCCCTCCACTTT. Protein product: CASQGRVNSPLHF.

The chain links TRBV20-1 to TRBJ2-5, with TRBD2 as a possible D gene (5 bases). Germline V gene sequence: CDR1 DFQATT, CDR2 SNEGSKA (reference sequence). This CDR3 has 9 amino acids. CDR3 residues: CSAAGTQYF. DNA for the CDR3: TGCAGCGCTGCGGGGACCCAGTACTTC.

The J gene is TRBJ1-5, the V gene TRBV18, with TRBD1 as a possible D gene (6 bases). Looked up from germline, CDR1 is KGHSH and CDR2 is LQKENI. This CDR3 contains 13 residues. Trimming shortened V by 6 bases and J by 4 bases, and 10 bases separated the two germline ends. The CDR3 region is CASSPDRNQPQHF. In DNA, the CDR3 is TGTGCCAGCTCCCCTGACAGGAATCAGCCCCAGCATTTT.